Each of the 3 T cell receptor beta chains below was sequenced from the same sample in a study of T cells in tuberculosis. The data were produced by immunoSEQ multiplex PCR, yet TCRdb's version contains in-frame clones alone and is incomplete. Here the sample spans approximately 30,000 clones, less than 95% being singletons. The sequencing input was PBMCs. Every receptor here comes from a donor aged 5 to 30 with latent tuberculosis or without tuberculosis infection. Some clones in this sample may be carry-over from other donors' samples.

The chain has TRBV12-2 and TRBJ2-2; the table names TRBD2, a call not compared with the DNA. TRBV12-2 is recorded as a pseudogene. The length of the CDR3 is 22 residues. CDR3 amino acids: CASRLVSAKMYGGYTYTGELFF. CDR3 DNA: TGTGCAAGTCGCTTAGTTTCGGCTAAAATGTACGGCGGCTACACTTACACCGGGGAGCTGTTTTTT.

In this sample, this clone turned up once. J is TRBJ1-1 and V is TRBV19, with D possibly matching TRBD1 (6 bases). The CDR3 consists of 15 residues. Germline assignment: CDR1 LNHDA and CDR2 SQIVND (reference sequence). The V end lost 8 bases, the J end lost 0 bases, and 16 bases lay between the germline ends. This chain's CDR3 is CASYPPGALNTEAFF. The CDR3 DNA is TGTGCCAGTTATCCTCCAGGGGCGCTGAACACTGAAGCTTTCTTT.

The J gene is TRBJ2-2, the V gene TRBV5-4, with 9 nucleotides matching TRBD1. The length of the CDR3 is 17 residues. Germline V gene lookup returns CDR1 SGHNT and CDR2 YYREEE (reference sequence). The junction had 7 bases not matched to a gene; V was cut back by 4 bases and J by 0 bases. The CDR3 sequence is CASSTDRGNSNTGELFF. The CDR3 bases are TGTGCCAGCAGCACGGACAGGGGTAATTCGAACACCGGGGAGCTGTTTTTT.